A selection of T cell receptor beta chains follows, all from one sample in a study of blood T cells in healthy people across ages. TCRdb ran MiXCR on the 5' RACE reads and lists one entry per CDR3 protein. The sample has hundreds of thousands of distinct CDR3 sequences, 46% seen once. The specimen sequenced was blood. The receptors come from a man older than 75 in good health. Both conserved end residues are trimmed from each CDR3. A D gene is named only where the DNA matches it firmly.

D,V,CDR3
-,TRBV5-1,ANSLDYRTDTQY
-,TRBV14,ASSRVMGRGSEQY
-,TRBV9,ASSAREKAYNEQF
-,TRBV20-1,SARRGTEQY
-,TRBV4-3,ASSQVAGATETQY
TRBD2,TRBV12-3/TRBV12-4,ASSLTGGPIDTQY
-,TRBV7-2,ASSLGTGPVTEAF
TRBD1,TRBV20-1,SATSGTESYNEQF
TRBD1,TRBV5-5,ASSLGQGTEQF
-,TRBV7-2,ASSPQVHELF
TRBD2,TRBV29-1,SVEKDGRARDEQF
-,TRBV27,ASSLNRRNYGYT
TRBD2,TRBV30,AWSATSGRYNEQF
-,TRBV6-6,ASSSGTAYSNQPQH
-,TRBV25-1,ASSDRVDYGYT
TRBD2,TRBV7-3,ASSPYSGVSTDTQY
-,TRBV12-3/TRBV12-4,ASIWTQTYEQY
TRBD2,TRBV7-6,ASTLTSGYNEQF
-,TRBV5-1,ASSFETSGELF
-,TRBV2,ASGKEQGPYEQY
-,TRBV7-2,ASSLSPSWDGYT
TRBD1,TRBV7-2,ASTKDRGTSYEQY
-,TRBV3-1,ASSQGGGRAGQPQH
-,TRBV4-3,ASSQDMAGANVLT
-,TRBV6-5,ASSYGTQNNYGYT
-,TRBV4-2,ASSQEGAGKTQY
TRBD1,TRBV14,ASSPFSRQGMNTEAF
TRBD1,TRBV12-3/TRBV12-4,ASRGRTGARRNEQF
-,TRBV5-1,ASTVIGSSQETQY
TRBD1,TRBV20-1,SARAGGSGTGQRPLH
TRBD1,TRBV12-3/TRBV12-4,ASRMRGQGLYGYT
-,TRBV10-3,AISTGPDANEQF
-,TRBV7-9,ASSLDGIGPPYSPLH
TRBD2,TRBV5-1,ASSLALASYNEQF
TRBD2,TRBV20-1,SASGSGGPNEQF
-,TRBV14,ASSQSSNEQY
-,TRBV3-1,ASSQVNTGTEAF
-,TRBV7-9,ASSGFVSGETQY
-,TRBV4-2,ASSLEGGRLGVEQY
-,TRBV12-3/TRBV12-4,ASSLDLGFNLDEQF